This is a list of T cell receptor beta chains from one sample in a study of blood T cells in healthy people across ages. MiXCR, run by TCRdb on the 5' RACE reads, gives a single entry per CDR3 protein. The sample carries some 1.5 million distinct CDR3 sequences, about 28% recorded once. Input material: blood. These receptors were obtained from a woman between 25 and 40 years old in good health. Each CDR3 is given with its conserved first and last residue. Each record gives: V gene, clone size, D gene, J gene, CDR3 DNA, CDR3 protein. The D gene is left open where the match is weak. Some rows have no size entry. The others give once, few or many, or a class for an expanded clone.

TRBV12-3/TRBV12-4	few	TRBD1	TRBJ2-7	TGTGCCAGCAGGGAGGACAGGGAGGCGGACGAGCAGTACTTC	CASREDREADEQYF
TRBV5-1	NA	NA	TRBJ2-1	TGCGCCAGCAGCCCCGTGGCAGGAAGCTCCTACAATGAGCAGTTCTTC	CASSPVAGSSYNEQFF
TRBV28	few	TRBD1	TRBJ2-4	TGTGCCAGCAGACTCGGGACAGCTCAAAACATTCAGTACTTC	CASRLGTAQNIQYF
TRBV5-1	NA	NA	TRBJ2-7	TGCGCCAGCAGCTTGGTGGGGGCTGGGTGGGGGCACGAGCAGTACTTC	CASSLVGAGWGHEQYF
TRBV28	few	TRBD2	TRBJ2-1	TGTGCCAGCAGTTCGAACAGACTAGCGGACTCCTACAATGAGCAGTTCTTC	CASSSNRLADSYNEQFF
TRBV27	NA	NA	TRBJ1-1	TGTGCCAGCAGTTCAAACCAGGCCTCGAACACTGAAGCTTTCTTT	CASSSNQASNTEAFF
TRBV12-3/TRBV12-4	few	TRBD1	TRBJ1-1	TGTGTCAGCAACCAGGACAGGGAGACTGAAGCTTTCTTT	CVSNQDRETEAFF
TRBV12-3/TRBV12-4	few	NA	TRBJ2-3	TGTGCCAGCGTCCGGGGAGCCGGCACAGATACGCAGTATTTT	CASVRGAGTDTQYF
TRBV28	NA	NA	TRBJ2-4	TGTGCCAGCAGTTGGCCCGGGGGTATCGGAAACATTCAGTACTTC	CASSWPGGIGNIQYF
TRBV11-2	NA	TRBD1	TRBJ1-1	TGTGCCAGCAGCCCCCGGGACAGTTGGAACACTGAAGCTTTCTTT	CASSPRDSWNTEAFF
TRBV7-2	NA	NA	TRBJ2-3	TGTGCCAGCAGCTTAGGGCCTGGCGGGAGCACAGATACGCAGTATTTT	CASSLGPGGSTDTQYF
TRBV5-5	few	NA	TRBJ1-5	TGTGCCAGCAGCTTGGGCACTTATGGCAATCAGCCCCAGCATTTT	CASSLGTYGNQPQHF
TRBV18	NA	NA	TRBJ1-1	TGTGCCAGTTCAAATCGACAGCCCTCGGAAGCTTTCTTT	CASSNRQPSEAFF
TRBV7-9	few	TRBD2	TRBJ2-1	TGTGCCAGCAGCTCAACCGTAGCGGGGGGAAACAATGAGCAGTTCTTC	CASSSTVAGGNNEQFF
TRBV7-2	NA	NA	TRBJ1-5	TGTGCCAGCAGCCCCATACATCCTTGGGGACTTAATCAGCCCCAGCATTTT	CASSPIHPWGLNQPQHF
TRBV7-2	once	TRBD2	TRBJ2-1	TGTGCCAGCAGCACACTAGCGGGGGGGCCCTTTTTGAATGAGCAGTTCTTC	CASSTLAGGPFLNEQFF
TRBV20-1	NA	NA	TRBJ2-1	TGCAGTGCCCCGGGGGCCGGTGAGCAGTTCTTC	CSAPGAGEQFF
TRBV5-8	few	NA	TRBJ1-1	TGTGCCAGCCACTCACTCATTGTGGGCACTGAAGCTTTCTTT	CASHSLIVGTEAFF